These 13 T cell receptor beta chains were all obtained from the same sample, sequenced in a study of T cell changes during pregnancy in multiple sclerosis. Sequenced by immunoSEQ multiplex PCR; TCRdb stores in-frame clones only, minus some. The repertoire holds about 100,000 clones, about 92% seen once, with approximately 2% in the top ten. Sequences were derived from peripheral blood, sampled after pregnancy. The origin of the receptors is a female donor with multiple sclerosis, enrolled in a pregnancy study.

This chain uses TRBV4-2 with TRBJ2-7; D may be TRBD2 (6 bases). CDR3 length equals 16 residues. CDR1 LGHNA and CDR2 YNFKEQ come from the germline V gene. V dropped 0 bases and J dropped 5 bases, with 17 bases sitting between them. The CDR3 region has the DNA TGTGCCAGCAGCCAAGAAAGGTTACTAGCTCTTCACGAGCAGTACTTC. Protein: CASSQERLLALHEQYF.

The chain employs TRBV7-2 and TRBJ1-5, with 9 bases lining up with TRBD1. Germline lookup yields CDR1 SGHTA and CDR2 FQGNSA. The CDR3 extends over 16 amino acids. With V trimmed by 1 base and J by 2 bases, 3 bases remained unmatched. CDR3 in DNA: TGTGCCAGCAGCTTAGGGGACAGGGTGGGCAATCAGCCCCAGCATTTT. Its protein is CASSLGDRVGNQPQHF.

This clone appeared a single time. The gene calls are TRBV6-7 and TRBJ1-2; perhaps TRBD1 as D (5 bases). TRBV6-7 is placed among ORFs of uncertain function. The V end lost 10 bases, the J end lost 3 bases, and 21 bases lay between the germline ends. This CDR3 has 15 residues. The CDR3 protein is CATHTGEKDHYGYTF. The CDR3 bases are TGTGCCACCCACACGGGGGAAAAAGACCACTATGGCTACACCTTC.

The chain is built from TRBV12-5 and TRBJ1-1; tentative D call: TRBD1 (5 bases). CDR3 length: 14 residues. V was shortened by 5 bases and J by 4 bases, with 14 bases between the two germline ends. The germline V gene has CDR1 LGHNT and CDR2 FRNRAP. This CDR3 is CASGPIPGGTEAFF. The CDR3 DNA sequence: TGTGCTAGTGGTCCGATCCCCGGGGGCACTGAAGCTTTCTTT.

V gene TRBV9 combines with J gene TRBJ2-3; 7 nucleotides line up with TRBD1. This CDR3 is 17 amino acids long. V trimming: 1 base; J trimming: 3 bases; junction bases outside the gene matches: 11. Germline CDR1 is SGDLS and CDR2 is YYNGEE. The CDR3 spells CASSVNPQGILTDTQYF. The CDR3 coding sequence is TGTGCCAGCAGCGTAAACCCACAGGGGATTTTAACAGATACGCAGTATTTT.

The table lists this clone with a count of one. V gene TRBV10-3 combines with J gene TRBJ2-7; TRBD1 might be the D (6 bases). The CDR3 has 14 residues. Germline V gives CDR1 ENHRY, CDR2 SYGVKD. V was trimmed by 7 bases and J by 4 bases, leaving 17 bases between them. This chain's CDR3 is CAIKRDRRLYEQYF. In nucleotides, the CDR3 is TGTGCCATCAAGCGAGACAGGCGGCTTTACGAGCAGTACTTC.

This clone was seen just once. The chain combines TRBV4-3 with TRBJ2-3; 8 bases line up with TRBD2. V shed 0 bases, J shed 0 bases, and the junction held 5 bases outside the gene matches. The CDR3 has 17 residues. The V gene's germline CDR1 is LGHNA and CDR2 YSLEER. CDR3 DNA: TGCGCCAGCAGCCAAGAAGCGGGGGTTGCTAGCACAGATACGCAGTATTTT. As protein: CASSQEAGVASTDTQYF.

The rearrangement links TRBV30 to TRBJ1-2; 8 bases agree with TRBD1. Trimming removed 3 bases from V and 0 bases from J; junction bases left unmatched: 0. This CDR3 has 13 amino acids. Germline V gives CDR1 GTSNPN, CDR2 SVGIG (reference sequence). The CDR3 nucleotides read TGTGCCTGGAGGACAGGGGCTAACTATGGCTACACCTTC. This translates into CAWRTGANYGYTF.

This sequence joins TRBV2 and TRBJ2-7, with no clear D. Per germline, CDR1 SNHLY and CDR2 FYNNEI. This CDR3 contains 13 residues. V was cut by 3 bases and J by 4 bases, with 10 bases left in between. The CDR3 spells CASSDDGAYEQYF. CDR3 coding DNA: TGTGCCAGCAGTGACGACGGAGCTTACGAGCAGTACTTC.

This clone was counted between two and nine times. V is TRBV2 and J is TRBJ2-5; a possible D gene is TRBD2 (5 bases). Germline-derived CDR1 and CDR2 are SNHLY and FYNNEI. CDR3 length: 15 residues. V was pared by 1 base and J by 0 bases, with 9 bases between. The chain's CDR3 is CASSEVGVNQETQYF. The CDR3 DNA reads as TGTGCCAGCAGTGAAGTCGGGGTAAACCAAGAGACCCAGTACTTC. Drawing the rest from reference TRBV2 and TRBJ2-5, the complete variable domain is EPEVTQTPSHQVTQMGQEVILRCVPISNHLYFYWYRQILGQKVEFLVSFYNNEISEKSEIFDDQFSVERPDGSNFTLKIRSTKLEDSAMYFCASSEVGVNQETQYFGPGTRLLVL.

The CDR3 sequence is CASSVTSSYNEQFF. The CDR3 nucleotides read TGTGCCAGTAGCGTCACGAGCTCCTACAATGAGCAGTTCTTC. The chain links TRBV19 to TRBJ2-1; unclear D gene. Deletions cut 6 bases from V and 0 bases from J, with 9 bases between. This CDR3 is built from 14 residues. Germline V lookup: CDR1 LNHDA, CDR2 SQIVND (reference sequence). The full variable domain, in which reference TRBV19 and TRBJ2-1 provide the parts outside the CDR3, is DGGITQSPKYLFRKEGQNVTLSCEQNLNHDAMYWYRQDPGQGLRLIYYSQIVNDFQKGDIAEGYSVSREKKESFPLTVTSAQKNPTAFYLCASSVTSSYNEQFFGPGTRLTVL.

The chain links TRBV4-3 to TRBJ2-2, with 7 bases identical to TRBD1. Germline V CDR1 and CDR2: LGHNA, YSLEER. The CDR3 length is 15 residues. Trimming took 4 bases from V and 5 from J; bases not matched to a gene: 7. In nucleotides, the CDR3 is TGCGCCAGCAGCCCCCGGGCCAGGGGGACCGGGGAGCTGTTTTTT. Translated: CASSPRARGTGELFF.

This sequence joins TRBV5-1 and TRBJ2-7; D perhaps matches TRBD1 (6 bases). CDR3 length: 11 residues. V lost 5 bases and J lost 9, with 12 bases in between. Germline V gives CDR1 SGHRS, CDR2 YFSETQ. The CDR3 DNA is TGCGCCAGCAGTACAGGGATAGGGCAGTACTTC. This encodes CASSTGIGQYF. Filled out from reference TRBV5-1 and TRBJ2-7, the complete variable domain reads KAGVTQTPRYLIKTRGQQVTLSCSPISGHRSVSWYQQTPGQGLQFLFEYFSETQRNKGNFPGRFSGRQFSNSRSEMNVSTLELGDSALYLCASSTGIGQYFGPGTRLTVT.